This T cell receptor beta chain was identified during a study of T cell repertoires in cytomegalovirus infection. This clonotype was detected a few times. Germline V gene sequence: CDR1 MNHEY, CDR2 SVGAGI. The CDR3 runs to 15 residues. The J segment lost 3 bases and the V segment lost 5 bases, leaving 8 bases of the junction unmatched. TCRdb reprocessed the reads with MiXCR, giving one entry per CDR3 protein. The sample shows more than 400,000 distinct CDR3 sequences, roughly 29% of them seen only once. This chain joins TRBV6-5 and TRBJ2-7; TRBD1 aligns across 9 bases. The source is a human donor in good health (CMV status not recorded). Some clones in this sample may be carry-over from other donors' samples. Sequencing was performed on PBMCs. CDR3 bases: TGTGCCAGCAGTGAAAACAGGGGACAGGGCTACGAGCAGTACGTC. It codes for CASSENRGQGYEQYV.